This entry features one TCR beta chain sequence. The data are from a study of blood T cell repertoires in COVID-19. Background on the study: Nucleic acid was either cDNA or gDNA, and it came from T cells, B-cell-depleted T cells, or PBMCs.

Authors' processing steps: The assay estimated nucleated cells by amplifying reference gene primers. This table comes from immunoSEQ multiplex PCR, and its TCRdb copy is limited to in-frame clones, with some not included. Clonal size and the V and J genes are those of that table, whereas D and trimming came from the DNA. The data hold some 80,000 clones, with around 76% observed a single time. The ends lost 5 bases at V and 4 bases at J; junction bases unmatched: 6. Germline CDR1 and CDR2: MNHEY and SVGEGT. The CDR3 runs 14 residues. V gene TRBV6-2 or TRBV6-3 combines with J gene TRBJ2-7; 9 bases are a match to TRBD1. The sample comprised peripheral blood. The TCR comes from a woman aged 80 or over with active or convalescent COVID-19. CDR3 coding DNA: TGTGCCAGCAGTACTCCGACAGGGGGATACGAGCAGTACTTC. Residues: CASSTPTGGYEQYF.